Listed below are T cell receptor beta chains from one sample, sequenced in a study of T cells expressing NK-cell markers. Each CDR3 protein gets one entry in TCRdb, which reprocessed the 5' RACE reads and gives no DNA. The table lists about 390,000 distinct CDR3 sequences. What was sequenced was blood T cells: a sorted CD56 or NKG2C T cell subset, CD4+ or CD8+ T cells, or bulk PBMC T cells (not recorded which). These receptors were taken from a woman aged 45-65 years in good health. Each CDR3 is given with its conserved first and last residue.

v_gene	j_gene	CDR3aa
TRBV20-1	TRBJ2-1	CSARAFGQRYNEQFF
TRBV5-1	TRBJ2-7	CASSSGTSGRFDEQYF
TRBV14	TRBJ2-1	CASSLNLGHEQFF
TRBV5-6	TRBJ1-2	CASSLTGEVESYGYTF
TRBV9	TRBJ2-5	CASSAPRGPETQYF
TRBV3-1	TRBJ2-1	CASSRAWDEQFF
TRBV27	TRBJ1-1	CASSTTGRYTEAFF
TRBV27	TRBJ2-2	CASRYQGNGELFF
TRBV12-3/TRBV12-4	TRBJ2-6	CASSSRSGLAGEGAGQANVLTF
TRBV5-1	TRBJ2-1	CASSLAGYAEQFF
TRBV29-1	TRBJ2-2	CSVGGASGFTGELFF
TRBV10-2	TRBJ1-6	CASRKGSTYNSPLHF
TRBV2	TRBJ2-2	CATPREGDRGYTGELFF
TRBV4-1	TRBJ2-1	CASSQVGFDEQFF
TRBV20-1	TRBJ2-1	CSAKTGLSEQFF
TRBV7-2	TRBJ2-1	CASSLIPGGGSDEQFF
TRBV5-1	TRBJ2-5	CASSSSGGQVRETQYF
TRBV28	TRBJ2-7	CASGPRQGSYEQYF
TRBV7-3	TRBJ2-2	CASSLGLGRELFF
TRBV12-3/TRBV12-4	TRBJ2-1	CASSPLGAQFF
TRBV7-9	TRBJ2-5	CASSRSRDPKETQYF
TRBV12-3/TRBV12-4	TRBJ1-1	CASSPSLMNTEAFF
TRBV5-4	TRBJ2-2	CASSLGHRGELFF
TRBV20-1	TRBJ1-5	CSARGTGGAVSRQPQHF
TRBV10-2	TRBJ2-1	CASSDQDRGGYNEQFF
TRBV6-1	TRBJ1-4	CASRGTTNEKLFF
TRBV21-1	TRBJ1-4	CASSKVAGRPNEKLFF
TRBV11-3	TRBJ2-1	CASSGPDRGWDEQFF
TRBV7-8	TRBJ1-4	CASSSRTLEKLFF
TRBV10-3	TRBJ2-1	CAIRRTGTYNEQFF
TRBV5-1	TRBJ2-7	CASSSRTGFGEQYF
TRBV29-1	TRBJ2-1	CSVPDTRGSGKEQFF
TRBV6-6	TRBJ1-4	CASSNPTEKLFF
TRBV9	TRBJ2-1	CASSVRTTGGDYNEQFF
TRBV27	TRBJ1-5	CASSLSGARPQHF
TRBV7-9	TRBJ2-1	CASSLTSEYNEQFF
TRBV12-5	TRBJ2-5	CTPGGGPQETQYF
TRBV5-1	TRBJ2-7	CASSPLGANSYEQYF
TRBV4-1	TRBJ2-7	CASSQGGWEVAGAHPEQYF
TRBV12-3/TRBV12-4	TRBJ2-6	CATSGSHSGANVLTF
TRBV5-1	TRBJ2-5	CASRKGRGETQYF
TRBV6-2/TRBV6-3	TRBJ1-6	CASSYDSNSPLHF
TRBV12-3/TRBV12-4	TRBJ1-5	CASKGTVGYHQPQHF
TRBV29-1	TRBJ2-1	CSVEDTGSPLWGQFF
TRBV5-1	TRBJ2-7	CASSGTRDGSYEQYF
TRBV15	TRBJ2-1	CATRRSGIEAQKQFF
TRBV20-1	TRBJ2-3	CSARRLYEDTQYF
TRBV5-1	TRBJ1-1	CASSPAGVGNTEAFF
TRBV7-7	TRBJ1-1	CASSFRTEGSTEAFF
TRBV7-9	TRBJ2-3	CASSPLGWGNTDTQYF
TRBV4-1	TRBJ2-7	CASSQRTGGGEQYF
TRBV2	TRBJ1-1	CASESVMNTEAFF